Included here is one T cell receptor beta chain sequence, with context. This entry belongs to a study of blood T cell repertoires in COVID-19. Produced via immunoSEQ multiplex PCR; TCRdb's table is partial and in-frame only. The table includes 210,000 or so clones, 65% to 90% detected once. The CDR3 is 16 residues long. The germline V gene has CDR1 SGHRS and CDR2 YFSETQ. V lost 0 bases and J lost 2, with 14 bases in between. This sequence joins TRBV5-1 and TRBJ1-1, with D unclear. The receptor was derived from a woman between 45 and 60 years old with acute COVID-19. The sequencing input was PBMCs or T cells enriched from blood (not recorded which). CDR3 residues: CASSLDRPERNTEAFF. The CDR3 DNA is TGCGCCAGCAGCTTGGACAGACCCGAAAGAAACACTGAAGCTTTCTTT.